This is a list of T cell receptor beta chains from one sample in a study of sequential checkpoint blockade in melanoma. Using immunoSEQ multiplex PCR, the repertoire was profiled, and TCRdb retains in-frame clones only, with some absent. The repertoire has about 18,000 clones, around 72% of them found once; the top ten carry 4.8%. The sequenced sample was tumor tissue (inferred from file names), obtained from a patient given nivolumab and ipilimumab in sequence. The source of these receptors is a human donor with melanoma. The CDR3 runs from the conserved cysteine through the conserved F or W. The D gene is left open where the match is weak. Size values are once, few and many counts, or a class for expanded clones, and some rows have none.

abundance	d_gene	v_gene	j_gene	CDR3nt	CDR3aa
NA	NA	TRBV14	TRBJ2-4	TGTGCCAGCAGCCAACCTAGGATCGGGTTGATCAAAAACATTCAGTACTTC	CASSQPRIGLIKNIQYF
few	NA	TRBV6-8	TRBJ1-1	TGTGCCAGCAGTTCGGACGCGAACACTGAAGCTTTCTTT	CASSSDANTEAFF
NA	NA	TRBV7-5	TRBJ2-7	TGTGCCAGCAGCTCATACTCCAGGACAGTCTCCTACGAGCAGTACTTC	CASSSYSRTVSYEQYF
NA	NA	TRBV6-8	TRBJ1-2	TGTGCCAGCAGTGGGTACAGGGATGGCTACACCTTC	CASSGYRDGYTF
NA	NA	TRBV19	TRBJ1-2	TGTGCCAGTAGTATACAGGGCGGAGGCTACACCTTC	CASSIQGGGYTF
NA	TRBD1	TRBV6-7	TRBJ2-1	TGTGCCAGCCGCCGGGACAGGTTTGACAATGAGCAGTTCTTC	CASRRDRFDNEQFF
NA	NA	TRBV30	TRBJ2-2	TGTGCCTGGAACCGGGGGTTGAACACCGGGGAGCTGTTTTTT	CAWNRGLNTGELFF
NA	NA	TRBV7-2	TRBJ2-2	TGTGCCAGCAGCCAAGAGGGGAACACCGGGGAGCTGTTTTTT	CASSQEGNTGELFF
NA	NA	TRBV11-3	TRBJ2-7	TGTGCCAGCAGCAAGGAATTTACGGGGCCTGCCTACGAGCAGTACTTC	CASSKEFTGPAYEQYF
NA	NA	TRBV19	TRBJ2-2	TGTGCCAGTAGTACCCAGGGAGTGGGTAACACCGGGGAGCTGTTTTTT	CASSTQGVGNTGELFF
NA	NA	TRBV19	TRBJ2-4	TGTGCCAGTAGTTTAAACCGACTAGCCAAAAACATTCAGTACTTC	CASSLNRLAKNIQYF
once	TRBD1	TRBV25-1	TRBJ1-2	TGTGCCAGCCGGACAGGAGGGCATGGCTACACCTTC	CASRTGGHGYTF
few	TRBD2	TRBV7-6	TRBJ2-3	TGTGCCAGCAGCCGACTAGCGGGAGGGGCAGATACGCAGTATTTT	CASSRLAGGADTQYF
NA	NA	TRBV18	TRBJ1-3	TGTGCCAGCTCGCCTCAAGGCTCTGGAAACACCATATATTTT	CASSPQGSGNTIYF
NA	NA	TRBV30	TRBJ1-2	TGTGCCTGGAGTGCTCAGGGCAGGAACTATGGCTACACCTTC	CAWSAQGRNYGYTF
NA	NA	TRBV11-3	TRBJ1-4	TGTGCCAGCAGCCTACGTCCTGGATGGAGCTTAAATGAAAAACTGTTTTTT	CASSLRPGWSLNEKLFF
NA	NA	TRBV19	TRBJ2-6	TGTGCCAGTAGGACAGCTGGGGCCAACGTCCTGACTTTC	CASRTAGANVLTF
once	NA	TRBV25-1	TRBJ2-3	TGTGCCAGCAGTGAATTTAGTCTCACAGATACGCAGTATTTT	CASSEFSLTDTQYF
NA	TRBD1	TRBV19	TRBJ1-4	TGTGCCAGTAGTATCACGAAGGGGGCAGGGCTTACAACTAATGAAAAACTGTTTTTT	CASSITKGAGLTTNEKLFF
NA	NA	TRBV13	TRBJ2-7	TGTGCCAGCAGCTTAGAACGGGGCTACGAGCAGTACTTC	CASSLERGYEQYF
NA	NA	TRBV11-3	TRBJ1-5	TGTGCCAGCAGCCCAGAGGCGGCCGAGGGCAATCAGCCCCAGCATTTT	CASSPEAAEGNQPQHF
NA	TRBD1	TRBV23-1	TRBJ1-2	TGCGCCAGCAGCCGCGGGACAGGGGATTCCTATGGCTACACCTTC	CASSRGTGDSYGYTF
NA	NA	TRBV7-8	TRBJ2-3	TGTGCCAGCAGCTTAGCGCTGCGGGGTTCTCAGTATTTT	CASSLALRGSQYF
NA	NA	TRBV12-1	TRBJ2-3	TGTGCCAGCAGCACGGGACTAGTCACAGATACGCAGTATTTT	CASSTGLVTDTQYF
NA	TRBD1	TRBV19	TRBJ1-5	TGTGCCAGTAGTGTCGGACAGGGACAGAGTCAGCCCCAGCATTTT	CASSVGQGQSQPQHF
NA	NA	TRBV18	TRBJ1-2	TGTGCCAGCTCACCCGAAGCAGGGAGTGACTATGGCTACACCTTC	CASSPEAGSDYGYTF
NA	NA	TRBV1	TRBJ2-1	TGCGCCAGCAGCCAAAGTACTAGTGCCAATGAGCAGTTCTTC	CASSQSTSANEQFF
NA	NA	TRBV30	TRBJ2-3	TGTGCCTGGAGTTCATGGGACACCGAGAGCACAGATACGCAGTATTTT	CAWSSWDTESTDTQYF
few	NA	TRBV30	TRBJ1-2	TGTGCCTGGAGTGTTTCCGCAGCTAACTATGGCTACACCTTC	CAWSVSAANYGYTF
NA	TRBD2	TRBV19	TRBJ2-1	TGTGCCAGTAATCCTAGCGGGGCCAATGAGCAGTTCTTC	CASNPSGANEQFF
NA	TRBD2	TRBV23-1	TRBJ2-3	TGCGCCAGCAGCTCGACTAGCGGACGCACAGATACGCAGTATTTT	CASSSTSGRTDTQYF
many	TRBD1	TRBV11-3	TRBJ1-2	TGTGCCAGCAGCTTATATTCACAGGGGAACTATGGCTACACCTTC	CASSLYSQGNYGYTF
NA	NA	TRBV18	TRBJ1-3	TGTGCCAGCTCACCCTCCGGGCAGGGGATGGCTGGAAACACCATATATTTT	CASSPSGQGMAGNTIYF
NA	NA	TRBV4-1	TRBJ2-1	TGCGCCAGCAGCCAAGGCCGGACAGAAAATGAGCAGTTCTTC	CASSQGRTENEQFF
NA	TRBD2	TRBV19	TRBJ2-1	TGTGCCAGTAGTATCTCTAGCGGGGCCTACAATGAGCAGTTCTTC	CASSISSGAYNEQFF
NA	NA	TRBV30	TRBJ1-1	TGTGCCTGGGGGGCATCTTACACTGAAGCTTTCTTT	CAWGASYTEAFF
NA	TRBD2	TRBV6-7	TRBJ2-1	TGTGCCAGCAAAGGACTAGCGGGAGGCTCCTACAATGAGCAGTTCTTC	CASKGLAGGSYNEQFF
NA	NA	TRBV22-1	TRBJ2-7	TGTGCCAGCAGTTTAGGGGGGGGCGAGCAGTACTTC	CASSLGGGEQYF
NA	NA	TRBV12-1	TRBJ1-3	TGTGCCGCCAACCAACAGAGCTCTGGAAACACCATATATTTT	CAANQQSSGNTIYF
NA	TRBD2	TRBV16	TRBJ2-1	TGTGCCAGCAGTTTTGGGACTAGCGAATTCGATGAGCAGTTCTTC	CASSFGTSEFDEQFF
NA	NA	TRBV18	TRBJ2-4	TGTGCCAGCTCACCTTTTGATGAGCACGGGTTGTTGGCCAAAAACATTCAGTACTTC	CASSPFDEHGLLAKNIQYF
NA	NA	TRBV10-2	TRBJ1-3	TGCGCCAGCCTCTCCAGGGAGGGGAGTGGTGGAAACACCATATATTTT	CASLSREGSGGNTIYF
NA	NA	TRBV19	TRBJ1-3	TGTGCCAGTAGTATTTCGGACGCGACTGGCGGAAACACCATATATTTT	CASSISDATGGNTIYF
few	NA	TRBV6-4	TRBJ1-2	TGTGCCAGCAGTCGGACAGAGTTCTATGGCTACACCTTC	CASSRTEFYGYTF
NA	TRBD1	TRBV6-8	TRBJ1-2	TGTGCCAGCAGTTACGGTAACAGGGGGAATGGCTACACCTTC	CASSYGNRGNGYTF
few	NA	TRBV15	TRBJ1-3	TGTGCCACCAGCAGAGATCCGGTGAATCCTGGAAACACCATATATTTT	CATSRDPVNPGNTIYF